These T cell receptor beta chains were read from a single sample in a study of beta chain features in type 1 diabetes. Clones were sequenced by immunoSEQ multiplex PCR, and TCRdb holds only the in-frame ones, with some missing. The sample lists approximately 170,000 clones; 7.8% were seen once. Sequencing was performed on central memory CD4+ T cells from blood. These receptors were taken from a middle-aged woman with type 1 diabetes. CDR3s include the opening cysteine and the closing phenylalanine or tryptophan. Each record gives: clone size, V gene, D gene, J gene, CDR3 protein, CDR3 DNA. The D gene is left open where the match is weak. Clone size is given for some rows only: seen once, a few or many times, or a class if the clone is expanded.

NA	TRBV7-8	TRBD2	TRBJ2-7	CASSLVGTSGSPYEQYF	TGTGCCAGCAGCTTAGTCGGGACTAGCGGGTCCCCCTACGAGCAGTACTTC
NA	TRBV6-5	TRBD2	TRBJ2-7	CASSAGTSGTHEQYF	TGTGCCAGCAGTGCCGGGACTAGCGGGACCCACGAGCAGTACTTC
many	TRBV4-1	TRBD2	TRBJ2-1	CASSQGGLGGNEQFF	TGCGCCAGCAGCCAGGGGGGACTAGGCGGCAATGAGCAGTTCTTC
NA	TRBV28	NA	TRBJ1-2	CASSLSGGTNYGYTF	TGTGCCAGCAGTTTATCCGGGGGAACTAACTATGGCTACACCTTC
NA	TRBV5-4	TRBD2	TRBJ2-1	CASRGPAGYSYNEQFF	TGTGCCAGCAGGGGCCCAGCGGGGTACTCCTACAATGAGCAGTTCTTC
many	TRBV6-5	TRBD1	TRBJ1-1	CASSYLPGQEAFF	TGTGCCAGCAGTTACCTACCGGGACAGGAAGCTTTCTTT
NA	TRBV4-1	NA	TRBJ2-7	CASSQGDGLNSYEQYF	TGCGCCAGCAGCCAAGGGGACGGACTAAACTCCTACGAGCAGTACTTC
NA	TRBV25-1	NA	TRBJ1-4	CASSTGREKLFF	TGTGCCAGCAGTACAGGGAGAGAAAAACTGTTTTTT
few	TRBV5-6	NA	TRBJ2-5	CASSNEGEVQTQYF	TGTGCCAGCAGCAATGAAGGGGAGGTCCAGACCCAGTACTTC
few	TRBV30	NA	TRBJ2-1	CAWRRVEQFF	TGTGCCTGGAGACGGGTTGAGCAGTTCTTC
NA	TRBV19	NA	TRBJ2-4	CASSIDLGRSNIQYF	TGTGCCAGTAGTATAGATCTCGGCAGGTCAAACATTCAGTACTTC
NA	TRBV6-6	NA	TRBJ2-3	CASSYRASGTDTQYF	TGTGCCAGCAGTTACCGGGCTAGCGGCACAGATACGCAGTATTTT
NA	TRBV28	NA	TRBJ1-5	CASSSQGIWGNQPQHF	TGTGCCAGCAGCTCTCAGGGGATCTGGGGCAATCAGCCCCAGCATTTT
few	TRBV19	NA	TRBJ1-1	CASNDASQGVTEAFF	TGTGCCAGTAACGACGCGTCACAGGGAGTTACTGAAGCTTTCTTT
NA	TRBV5-1	NA	TRBJ2-3	CASSLGGSTDTQYF	TGCGCCAGCAGCTTAGGCGGGAGCACAGATACGCAGTATTTT
few	TRBV5-6	TRBD1	TRBJ2-5	CASSSQGAQETQYF	TGTGCCAGCAGCTCACAGGGGGCTCAAGAGACCCAGTACTTC
NA	TRBV19	TRBD1	TRBJ1-5	CASSIARGRNQPQHF	TGTGCCAGTAGTATAGCAAGGGGGCGCAATCAGCCCCAGCATTTT
few	TRBV7-2	TRBD1	TRBJ1-2	CASSLARDRSDYGYTF	TGTGCCAGCAGCTTAGCCCGGGACAGGTCCGACTATGGCTACACCTTC
NA	TRBV30	NA	TRBJ1-1	CAWSLSGLTEAFF	TGTGCCTGGAGTCTAAGCGGTTTAACTGAAGCTTTCTTT
many	TRBV28	NA	TRBJ2-5	CASASPGETQYF	TGTGCCAGCGCCTCCCCCGGGGAGACCCAGTACTTC
NA	TRBV11-2	NA	TRBJ2-1	CASSLVGAHNEQFF	TGTGCCAGCAGCTTAGTGGGAGCCCACAATGAGCAGTTCTTC
NA	TRBV7-2	NA	TRBJ2-1	CASSLTRIQGNEQFF	TGTGCCAGCAGCTTAACCCGGATCCAGGGGAATGAGCAGTTCTTC
NA	TRBV5-1	TRBD2	TRBJ2-5	CASRKAGGNSETQYF	TGCGCCAGCAGAAAGGCGGGAGGTAATTCGGAGACCCAGTACTTC
few	TRBV5-6	TRBD1	TRBJ1-5	CASSLGQGGFQPQHF	TGTGCCAGCAGCCTAGGACAGGGCGGGTTTCAGCCCCAGCATTTT
few	TRBV7-2	TRBD2	TRBJ2-1	CASSFPDLAGEFF	TGTGCCAGCAGCTTTCCCGACCTAGCGGGAGAATTCTTC
many	TRBV9	NA	TRBJ1-5	CASSSGLIGQPQHF	TGTGCCAGCAGCTCTGGTCTAATCGGTCAGCCCCAGCATTTT
few	TRBV5-1	NA	TRBJ2-7	CASSLAGGLGREQYF	TGCGCCAGCAGCTTGGCCGGGGGACTGGGGCGCGAGCAGTACTTC
NA	TRBV5-4	TRBD2	TRBJ2-3	CASSLASGTTDTQYF	TGTGCCAGCAGCTTGGCTAGCGGAACCACAGATACGCAGTATTTT
NA	TRBV19	NA	TRBJ2-7	CASSVSSSTYEQYF	TGTGCCAGTAGCGTTAGCTCCAGCACCTACGAGCAGTACTTC
few	TRBV4-3	TRBD1	TRBJ1-5	CASSHATGGSQPQHF	TGCGCCAGCAGCCACGCCACAGGGGGCAGTCAGCCCCAGCATTTT
NA	TRBV6-5	NA	TRBJ2-7	CASGDIAYEQYF	TGTGCCAGCGGGGACATCGCCTACGAGCAGTACTTC
few	TRBV4-3	TRBD1	TRBJ1-2	CASSQDRGNYGYTF	TGCGCCAGCAGCCAGGACAGGGGCAACTATGGCTACACCTTC
NA	TRBV30	NA	TRBJ2-2	CAWTGSGELFF	TGTGCCTGGACGGGGTCCGGGGAGCTGTTTTTT
few	TRBV5-1	NA	TRBJ1-1	CASRVEMNTEAFF	TGCGCCAGCAGGGTCGAGATGAACACTGAAGCTTTCTTT
NA	TRBV9	TRBD1	TRBJ1-5	CASSVGQGGNQPQHF	TGTGCCAGCAGCGTTGGACAGGGTGGCAATCAGCCCCAGCATTTT
NA	TRBV20-1	NA	TRBJ2-7	CSASQGYEQYF	TGCAGTGCTTCTCAGGGTTACGAGCAGTACTTC
few	TRBV11-2	TRBD1	TRBJ1-4	CASSLDSFKDRGTRNEKLFF	TGTGCCAGCAGCTTAGACTCCTTTAAGGACAGGGGGACCCGTAATGAAAAACTGTTTTTT
NA	TRBV9	TRBD2	TRBJ2-5	CASSVGLAGGGQETQYF	TGTGCCAGCAGCGTCGGACTAGCGGGGGGGGGCCAAGAGACCCAGTACTTC
NA	TRBV10-3	TRBD2	TRBJ2-7	CAISERVGGNYEQYF	TGTGCCATCAGTGAGAGAGTCGGGGGGAACTACGAGCAGTACTTC
NA	TRBV2	NA	TRBJ1-5	CASSDRSGRQPQHF	TGTGCCAGCAGTGATCGGTCAGGGAGGCAGCCCCAGCATTTT
few	TRBV4-1	TRBD2	TRBJ2-3	CASSWSGLAGVRDTQYF	TGCGCCAGCAGCTGGTCCGGACTAGCGGGAGTTCGGGATACGCAGTATTTT
NA	TRBV4-3	NA	TRBJ1-2	CASSQDLNSNYGYTF	TGCGCCAGCAGCCAAGATCTGAACAGTAACTATGGCTACACCTTC
NA	TRBV14	TRBD1	TRBJ1-1	CASSQAGGRTEAFF	TGTGCCAGCAGCCAAGCAGGGGGTAGGACTGAAGCTTTCTTT
few	TRBV13	TRBD1	TRBJ2-7	CASTLRDRGYEQYF	TGTGCCAGCACCCTCCGGGACAGGGGGTACGAGCAGTACTTC